The 10 T cell receptor beta chains reported below all come from one sample, sequenced in a study of human T cells and chemical hapten exposure. From the RACE reads, TCRdb called clonotypes with MiXCR, one entry per CDR3 protein. This table has just under 35,000 distinct CDR3 sequences, around 10% appearing once. As to time point: pre-sensitization, week 0. The treatment: therapeutic diphenylcyclopropenone sensitization with weekly scalp DPC. Whole blood that had not been fractionated was the source of extracted total RNA. The material sequenced was whole blood, taken in connection with sensitization to the hapten diphenylcyclopropenone (DPC). Every receptor here comes from a man aged 50 or older with alopecia areata. Some clones in this sample may be carry-over from other donors' samples.

This clonotype is large in the sample. The chain joins TRBV11-2 to TRBJ2-1, with D maybe TRBD2 (6 bases). V lost 0 bases, J lost 10 bases, and 16 bases lay in between. Germline-derived CDR1 and CDR2 are SGHAT and FQNNGV. CDR3 length equals 15 residues. CDR3 loop: CASSLDFGGSWEQFF. In nucleotides, the CDR3 is TGTGCCAGCAGCTTAGATTTCGGAGGGTCGTGGGAGCAGTTCTTC. The entire variable domain, with the rest obtained from reference TRBV11-2 and TRBJ2-1, is as follows: EAGVAQSPRYKIIEKRQSVAFWCNPISGHATLYWYQQILGQGPKLLIQFQNNGVVDDSQLPKDRFSAERLKGVDSTLKIQPAKLEDSAVYLCASSLDFGGSWEQFFGPGTRLTVL.

V gene TRBV28 combines with J gene TRBJ1-5; D gene uncertain. CDR3 size: 14 residues. The ends were cut back, 5 bases at V and 2 bases at J, with 10 bases in the middle. CDR1 is MDHEN, CDR2 SYDVKM, per germline. The CDR3: CASSLVGGNQPQHF. CDR3 bases: TGTGCCAGCAGTCTCGTAGGCGGCAATCAGCCCCAGCATTTT.

This clonotype was counted at least ten times. This rearrangement joins TRBV19 to TRBJ2-3; possibly TRBD1 for D (5 bases). Germline CDR1 is LNHDA and CDR2 is SQIVND (reference sequence). The CDR3 runs to 16 residues. This chain's CDR3 is CASSGAKIYPTDTQYF. The CDR3 DNA sequence: TGTGCGTCGAGTGGGGCTAAGATATACCCCACAGATACGCAGTATTTT.

This clonotype showed up just a few times. The V call is TRBV28, the J call TRBJ1-2; D call uncertain. The germline gives CDR1 MDHEN, CDR2 SYDVKM. The CDR3 sequence is 11 residues long. The germline V and J ends were trimmed by 3 bases and 8 bases, with 7 bases remaining between them. CDR3: CASSFQLGYTF. CDR3 bases: TGTGCCAGCAGTTTTCAACTAGGCTACACCTTC.

In its sample, this clonotype was seen a few times. The chain carries TRBV28 and TRBJ2-1, with 8 bases matching TRBD2. The trim removed 6 bases at V and 8 bases at J, leaving 15 bases unmatched. The CDR3 contains 16 residues. CDR1 and CDR2 (germline): MDHEN, SYDVKM. CDR3 in amino acids: CASRVGGSGMVDEQFF. For the CDR3, the DNA is TGTGCCAGCAGGGTTGGAGGTAGCGGGATGGTTGATGAGCAGTTCTTC.

This clonotype was detected many times. The chain joins TRBV12-3 or TRBV12-4 to TRBJ2-1, with 7 bases matching TRBD2. Germline trimming cut 8 bases from V and 2 bases from J; bases unmatched to any gene: 6. The CDR3 is made up of 14 amino acids. The CDR3 sequence is CASRKAGAYNEQFF. Written as DNA, the CDR3 is TGTGCCAGCCGCAAGGCGGGAGCCTACAATGAGCAGTTCTTC.

This clonotype occurred many times. The rearrangement uses TRBV11-2 and TRBJ2-1, with D perhaps being TRBD1 or TRBD2 (5 bases each). The ends were cut back, 5 bases at V and 3 bases at J, with 14 bases in the middle. Germline CDR1 reads SGHAT; CDR2 reads FQNNGV. This CDR3 spans 15 amino acids. The CDR3 protein is CASSVGRGDYNEQFF. The CDR3 bases are TGTGCCAGCAGCGTCGGTCGGGGCGACTACAATGAGCAGTTCTTC.

The chain recombines TRBV28 with TRBJ2-3, with D perhaps TRBD2 (5 bases). The CDR3 sequence is 15 residues long. Trimming took 3 bases from V and 2 from J, leaving 12 bases between them. Per germline, CDR1 MDHEN and CDR2 SYDVKM. CDR3 nucleotides: TGTGCCAGCAGTTTTGGGCGGGCCGTCACAGATACGCAGTATTTT. Protein sequence: CASSFGRAVTDTQYF. The full variable domain, in which reference TRBV28 and TRBJ2-3 provide the parts outside the CDR3, is DVKVTQSSRYLVKRTGEKVFLECVQDMDHENMFWYRQDPGLGLRLIYFSYDVKMKEKGDIPEGYSVSREKKERFSLILESASTNQTSMYLCASSFGRAVTDTQYFGPGTRLTVL.

This chain uses TRBV7-2 with TRBJ2-3; TRBD2 aligns across 10 bases. J was trimmed by 2 bases and V by 1 base; bases with no gene match: 3. The CDR3 length is 16 residues. CDR1 and CDR2 (germline): SGHTA, FQGNSA. The DNA for the CDR3 is TGTGCCAGCAGCTTAGTAGCGGGAGGACTCACAGATACGCAGTATTTT. Protein sequence: CASSLVAGGLTDTQYF. Together with reference TRBV7-2 and TRBJ2-3, the CDR3 gives the full variable domain: GAGVSQSPSNKVTEKGKDVELRCDPISGHTALYWYRQSLGQGLEFLIYFQGNSAPDKSGLPSDRFSAERTGGSVSTLTIQRTQQEDSAVYLCASSLVAGGLTDTQYFGPGTRLTVL.

This clonotype was seen ten or more times. The chain has TRBV12-3 or TRBV12-4 and TRBJ2-5; TRBD1 agrees at 7 bases. The J segment lost 7 bases and the V segment lost 5 bases, leaving 13 bases of the junction unmatched. The CDR3 length is 15 residues. In DNA, the CDR3 is TGTGCCAGCAGTCCGCCGGGACAGCTTAGGGGGACCCAGTACTTC. This encodes CASSPPGQLRGTQYF.